The 26 T cell receptor beta chains listed next were all sequenced from one sample in a study of early T cells in non-severe SARS-CoV-2 infection. TCRdb reprocessed the 5' RACE reads with MiXCR, giving one entry per CDR3 protein. The sample lists approximately 65,000 distinct CDR3 sequences, more than 10% occurring once. Sequenced material: whole blood. The receptor set was obtained from an adult who was a healthcare worker with PCR-confirmed SARS-CoV-2 infection or an uninfected control (not recorded which).

This clonotype was picked up many times. The rearrangement links TRBV12-3 or TRBV12-4 to TRBJ2-4; no reliable D call. V dropped 5 bases and J dropped 0 bases, with 20 bases sitting between them. This CDR3 region has 18 residues. CDR3 loop: CASSPPGPGRLAKNIQYF. The DNA for the CDR3 is TGTGCCAGCAGTCCCCCCGGCCCAGGTCGACTAGCCAAAAACATTCAGTACTTC.

V gene TRBV4-3 combines with J gene TRBJ1-6; D unclear. Germline V gene data show CDR1 as LGHNA and CDR2 as YSLEER. The V and J ends lost 0 bases and 4 bases respectively, with 4 bases between them. The CDR3 has 14 amino acids. CDR3 sequence (DNA): TGCGCCAGCAGCCAAGAGGCATATAATTCACCCCTCCACTTT. Translation gives CASSQEAYNSPLHF.

This clonotype was recorded many times. This chain joins TRBV12-3 or TRBV12-4 and TRBJ1-1; 8 nucleotides match TRBD1. V lost 6 bases to trimming and J lost 5 bases; unmatched junction nucleotides: 14. The CDR3 is 16 amino acids. CDR3 coding DNA: TGTGCCAGCAGGAAGGACAGGGAGAGTTTGAGGACTGAAGCTTTCTTT. Its protein product is CASRKDRESLRTEAFF.

In this sample, this clonotype turned up a few times. This chain joins TRBV9 and TRBJ2-1; D assignment may be TRBD1 or TRBD2 (5 bases each). CDR3 size: 15 residues. Deletions cut 2 bases from V and 5 bases from J, with 14 bases between. Germline CDR1 and CDR2: SGDLS and YYNGEE. CDR3 loop: CASSVQPGAHNEQFF. CDR3 nucleotide sequence: TGTGCCAGCAGCGTTCAGCCCGGGGCCCACAATGAGCAGTTCTTC. Drawing the rest from reference TRBV9 and TRBJ2-1, the complete variable domain is DSGVTQTPKHLITATGQRVTLRCSPRSGDLSVYWYQQSLDQGLQFLIQYYNGEERAKGNILERFSAQQFPDLHSELNLSSLELGDSALYFCASSVQPGAHNEQFFGPGTRLTVL.

J is TRBJ2-1 and V is TRBV6-5; D may be TRBD2 (6 bases). V shed 0 bases and J shed 3 bases, with 9 bases lying between them. The CDR3 sequence is 15 residues long. Per germline, CDR1 MNHEY and CDR2 SVGAGI. The CDR3 region has the DNA TGTGCCAGCAGTTACTCGACCGGGGGCTACAATGAGCAGTTCTTC. Translation gives CASSYSTGGYNEQFF.

This clonotype was counted ten times or more. The CDR3 DNA follows: TGTGCCAGCAGTTCAGCGACTAGCGGGGGGCTGTACTTC. Amino acids: CASSSATSGGLYF. J is TRBJ2-7 and V is TRBV12-3 or TRBV12-4, with 13 nucleotides matching TRBD2. The CDR3 covers 13 residues. J gave up 12 bases and V 4 bases, and 6 bases lay outside the gene matches.

Many counts were recorded for this clonotype. The chain joins TRBV6-7 to TRBJ1-3, with unresolved D. TRBV6-7 is sorted into the ORF group, with uncertain function. The V and J ends lost 0 bases and 0 bases respectively, with 18 bases between them. This CDR3 comprises 19 residues. Written as DNA, the CDR3 is TGTGCCAGCAGTTACTCGATCCGGACCACCATTTTCTCTGGAAACACCATATATTTT. Its protein is CASSYSIRTTIFSGNTIYF.

The rearrangement uses TRBV7-2 and TRBJ2-2; the D gene could be TRBD1 or TRBD2 (5 bases each). CDR1 is SGHTA, CDR2 FQGNSA, per germline. V was cut by 3 bases and J by 3 bases, with 11 bases left in between. CDR3 length: 15 amino acids. CDR3 nucleotide sequence: TGTGCCAGCAGCTTCGCCCGGGGCGACACCGGGGAGCTGTTTTTT. The encoded protein is CASSFARGDTGELFF.

This clonotype was counted ten times or more. The rearrangement links TRBV12-3 or TRBV12-4 to TRBJ1-2, with D tentatively TRBD1 (6 bases). The CDR3 covers 15 residues. V dropped 5 bases and J dropped 9 bases, with 22 bases sitting between them. The chain's CDR3 is CASSLTRGLKTSYTF. The DNA of the CDR3 is TGTGCCAGCAGTCTCACCAGGGGCCTTAAAACTAGCTACACCTTC.

V and J are TRBV5-8 and TRBJ2-5; 8 bases match TRBD1. V lost 4 bases to trimming and J lost 1 base; unmatched junction nucleotides: 9. The CDR3 length is 16 residues. Germline assignment: CDR1 SGHTS and CDR2 YDEGEE. CDR3 amino acids: CASSAQTGDSQETQYF. The CDR3 region has the DNA TGTGCCAGCAGCGCACAGACAGGGGACAGCCAAGAGACCCAGTACTTC.

The chain links TRBV12-3 or TRBV12-4 to TRBJ2-3; D is unclear. V was clipped by 2 bases and J by 0 bases, with 9 bases between them. This CDR3 spans 15 amino acids. The CDR3 loop is CASSLSGKSTDTQYF. The DNA of the CDR3 is TGTGCCAGCAGTTTATCTGGGAAGAGCACAGATACGCAGTATTTT.

V and J are TRBV10-3 and TRBJ2-3, with unresolved D. The V gene's germline CDR1 is ENHRY and CDR2 SYGVKD. The V gene lost 4 bases and the J gene lost 4 bases, with 12 bases spanning the gap. CDR3 length: 14 amino acids. This CDR3 reads CAISGGLGSDTQYF. CDR3 nucleotide sequence: TGTGCCATCAGTGGCGGTCTAGGGTCAGATACGCAGTATTTT.

The DNA of the CDR3 is TGTGCCAGCAGCCAAGGCCTCCGGGGAGCCGGAGAGACCCAGTACTTC. Translation gives CASSQGLRGAGETQYF. V gene TRBV3-1 combines with J gene TRBJ2-5; possible D gene TRBD2, 5 bases. The germline V gene encodes CDR1 LGHDT and CDR2 YNNKEL (reference sequence). The CDR3 contains 16 residues. V lost 1 base, J lost 4 bases, and 16 bases lay in between.

This chain joins TRBV7-2 and TRBJ2-5; 7 bases are a match to TRBD2. CDR3 length equals 15 residues. CDR1 and CDR2 from the germline V gene are SGHTA and FQGNSA. The J segment lost 2 bases and the V segment lost 2 bases, leaving 5 bases of the junction unmatched. The CDR3 region is CASSLMTGGQETQYF. CDR3 coding DNA: TGTGCCAGCAGCTTAATGACGGGGGGTCAAGAGACCCAGTACTTC.

This clonotype has just a few counts. The chain employs TRBV6-2 or TRBV6-3 and TRBJ2-3, with TRBD1 matching 10 bases. CDR3 length: 15 amino acids. Germline CDR1 MNHEY, CDR2 SVGEGT. Trimming cost V 4 bases and J 4 bases; bases outside gene matches: 5. Written as DNA, the CDR3 is TGTGCCAGCAGTTCTACCGGGACAGGGGCAGATACGCAGTATTTT. Its protein is CASSSTGTGADTQYF.

This chain joins TRBV4-3 and TRBJ2-7; the match to TRBD1 covers 7 bases. CDR3 length equals 13 residues. V trimming: 1 base; J trimming: 9 bases; junction bases outside the gene matches: 6. Germline V CDR1 and CDR2: LGHNA, YSLEER. This CDR3 reads CASSQGPGGWQYF. In DNA form, the CDR3 reads TGCGCCAGCAGCCAAGGGCCAGGGGGTTGGCAGTACTTC.

This rearrangement joins TRBV24-1 to TRBJ2-1; possibly TRBD1 for D (5 bases). In germline, CDR1 is KGHDR, CDR2 SFDVKD. V was trimmed by 8 bases and J by 0 bases, leaving 13 bases between them. The CDR3 totals 15 residues. CDR3 sequence reads: CATISRALSYNEQFF. The CDR3 DNA reads TGTGCCACCATATCCAGGGCCCTCTCCTACAATGAGCAGTTCTTC.

This rearrangement joins TRBV9 to TRBJ1-5; D is perhaps TRBD1 (6 bases). V lost 4 bases and J lost 3, with 11 bases in between. CDR1 and CDR2 (germline): SGDLS, YYNGEE. This CDR3 contains 14 residues. CDR3 in DNA: TGTGCCAGCAGCCCAACAGGGAACAATCAGCCCCAGCATTTT. Translation gives CASSPTGNNQPQHF.

This clonotype was found a few times. The gene calls are TRBV5-4 and TRBJ2-1; maybe TRBD1 (6 bases). Germline CDR1 reads SGHNT; CDR2 reads YYREEE (reference sequence). This CDR3 is built from 15 residues. V gave up 3 bases and J gave up 4 bases, with 14 bases separating them. This CDR3 reads CASSSRDKDYNEQFF. The CDR3 DNA reads as TGTGCCAGCAGCTCCCGGGACAAGGATTACAATGAGCAGTTCTTC.

This clonotype was seen only once. The chain joins TRBV29-1 to TRBJ2-5; 9 bases match TRBD1. Germline assignment: CDR1 SQVTM and CDR2 ANQGSEA. The CDR3 contains 15 residues. V lost 6 bases, J lost 4 bases, and 12 bases stayed unmatched. The CDR3 coding sequence is TGCAGCGTCGCTACACAGGGGGCCCAGACAGAGACCCAGTACTTC. It yields the protein CSVATQGAQTETQYF.

This clonotype was found many times. The genes are TRBV12-3 or TRBV12-4 and TRBJ1-2; tentative D call: TRBD1 (5 bases). V was clipped by 8 bases and J by 7 bases, with 17 bases between them. The CDR3 is 13 amino acids. The CDR3, as DNA: TGTGCCAGCCGCCGGGGGGTTGGGCCTGGCTACACCTTC. Translated, it gives CASRRGVGPGYTF.

This clonotype was observed many times. J is TRBJ2-2 and V is TRBV7-9; TRBD1 agrees at 8 bases. The CDR3 runs 16 residues. The V gene end was trimmed by 6 bases and the J gene end by 0 bases; junction bases not matched to a gene: 6. The germline gives CDR1 SEHNR, CDR2 FQNEAQ (reference sequence). In DNA form, the CDR3 reads TGTGCCAGCAGTACACTACAGGGGGCGAACACCGGGGAGCTGTTTTTT. Protein product: CASSTLQGANTGELFF. Variable domain in full (rest from reference TRBV7-9 and TRBJ2-2): DTGVSQNPRHKITKRGQNVTFRCDPISEHNRLYWYRQTLGQGPEFLTYFQNEAQLEKSRLLSDRFSAERPKGSFSTLEIQRTEQGDSAMYLCASSTLQGANTGELFFGEGSRLTVL.

This clonotype was recorded many times. The CDR3 sequence: CASSLVGGSQETQYF. Written as DNA, the CDR3 is TGTGCCAGCAGCTTAGTCGGGGGCTCCCAAGAGACCCAGTACTTC. This chain uses TRBV7-6 with TRBJ2-5; the D call may be TRBD1 or TRBD2 (6 bases each). Trimming stripped 1 base from V and 1 base from J, with 10 bases between. This CDR3 is built from 15 residues. Germline V CDR1 and CDR2: SGHVS, FNYEAQ.

The V call is TRBV6-5, the J call TRBJ1-6; D is uncertain. CDR3 length: 14 residues. Germline CDR1 reads MNHEY; CDR2 reads SVGAGI. V dropped 5 bases and J dropped 10 bases, with 15 bases sitting between them. CDR3 residues: CASSREGARSPLHF. The CDR3 nucleotides read TGTGCCAGCAGTCGGGAGGGAGCACGGTCACCCCTCCACTTT.

The chain uses TRBV12-3 or TRBV12-4 and TRBJ2-5; tentative D call: TRBD1 (6 bases). The CDR3 is made up of 14 amino acids. Deletions cut 2 bases from V and 1 base from J, with 8 bases between. This CDR3 reads CASSLRQAQETQYF. The CDR3 DNA reads as TGTGCCAGCAGTTTAAGACAGGCCCAAGAGACCCAGTACTTC.

This clonotype was detected only a few times. The V and J genes are TRBV7-9 and TRBJ2-5; TRBD2 matches at 9 bases. The trim removed 8 bases at V and 7 bases at J, leaving 8 bases unmatched. CDR1 and CDR2 (germline): SEHNR, FQNEAQ (reference sequence). The CDR3 sequence is 13 residues long. CDR3 DNA sequence: TGTGCCAGCTCCTTAGCGGGGGCGTGGACCCAGTACTTC. Translated: CASSLAGAWTQYF.